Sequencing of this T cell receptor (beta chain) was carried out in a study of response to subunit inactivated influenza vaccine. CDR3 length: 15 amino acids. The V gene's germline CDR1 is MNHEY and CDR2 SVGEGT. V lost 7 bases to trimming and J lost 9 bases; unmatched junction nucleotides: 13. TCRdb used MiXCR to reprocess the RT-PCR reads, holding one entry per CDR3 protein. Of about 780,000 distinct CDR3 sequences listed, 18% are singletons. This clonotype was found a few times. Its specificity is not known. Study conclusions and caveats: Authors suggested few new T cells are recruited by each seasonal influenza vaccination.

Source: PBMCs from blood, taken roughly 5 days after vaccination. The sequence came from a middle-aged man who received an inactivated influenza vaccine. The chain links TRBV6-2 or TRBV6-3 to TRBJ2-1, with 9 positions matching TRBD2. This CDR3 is CASTYSGLAGFEQFF. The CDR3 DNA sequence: TGTGCCAGCACCTACTCTGGCCTAGCGGGGTTTGAGCAGTTCTTC.